A selection of T cell receptor beta chains follows, all from one sample in a study of T cell repertoires in cytomegalovirus infection. A single record per CDR3 protein comes from TCRdb applying MiXCR to the reads. This sample has about 450,000 distinct CDR3 sequences, with 31% found just once. Sequenced: PBMCs. The origin of the receptors is a human donor in good health (CMV status not recorded). Some clones in this sample may be carry-over from other donors' samples. The CDR3 runs from the conserved cysteine through the conserved F or W. Fields, in order: V gene, D gene, clone size, J gene, CDR3 protein, CDR3 DNA. The D gene is left open where the match is weak. The size of a clone is reported for some rows only, either as once, few or many, or as a class for expanded clones.

>TRBV20-1|TRBD1|NA|TRBJ1-5
CSASDESGGGNQPQHF
TGCAGTGCGAGCGATGAGTCAGGGGGAGGGAATCAGCCCCAGCATTTT
>TRBV29-1|NA|few|TRBJ1-1
CSVPRGPWAFF
TGCAGCGTTCCCAGGGGCCCGTGGGCTTTCTTT
>TRBV7-8|TRBD1|NA|TRBJ1-5
CDSSPGQGFNQPQHF
TGTGACAGCAGCCCCGGACAGGGGTTCAATCAGCCCCAGCATTTT
>TRBV4-1|NA|NA|TRBJ1-3
CASSQDLGVYSGNTIYF
TGCGCCAGCAGCCAAGATCTGGGGGTATACTCTGGAAACACCATATATTTT
>TRBV2|NA|NA|TRBJ2-7
CASSERGPEQYF
TGTGCCAGCAGTGAGAGAGGGCCCGAGCAGTACTTC
>TRBV4-3|TRBD1|few|TRBJ2-6
CASSQGASGTGKSGANVLTF
TGCGCCAGCAGCCAGGGAGCCTCCGGGACAGGGAAATCTGGGGCCAACGTCCTGACTTTC
>TRBV5-6|NA|NA|TRBJ2-6
CASSPRHFSRSGANVLTF
TGTGCCAGCAGCCCGCGTCACTTTTCACGCTCTGGGGCCAACGTCCTGACTTTC
>TRBV12-3/TRBV12-4|TRBD1|many|TRBJ1-2
CASTGRGQGTNYGYTF
TGTGCCAGCACCGGACGGGGACAGGGGACTAACTATGGCTACACCTTC
>TRBV12-3/TRBV12-4|NA|few|TRBJ2-3
CASTDAGARTDTQYF
TGTGCCAGCACCGACGCGGGGGCCCGCACAGATACGCAGTATTTT
>TRBV27|NA|once|TRBJ1-1
CASSFGRTVNTEAFF
TGTGCCAGCAGTTTCGGGAGGACGGTGAACACTGAAGCTTTCTTT
>TRBV28|TRBD1|few|TRBJ1-2
CASITSGTGPYGYTF
TGTGCCAGCATCACTTCCGGGACAGGGCCCTATGGCTACACCTTC
>TRBV7-2|NA|many|TRBJ1-2
CASSAVLGYTF
TGTGCCAGCAGCGCAGTACTCGGCTACACCTTC
>TRBV6-6|TRBD1|NA|TRBJ1-4
CASSPDRVGEKLFF
TGTGCCAGCAGCCCGGACAGGGTGGGGGAAAAACTGTTTTTT
>TRBV6-5|NA|NA|TRBJ1-6
CASSYSTGTLDSPLHF
TGTGCCAGCAGTTACTCGACTGGGACTTTGGATTCACCCCTCCACTTT
>TRBV7-2|TRBD2|many|TRBJ2-7
CASSRGLAGEQYF
TGTGCCAGCAGCCGGGGACTAGCGGGGGAGCAGTACTTC